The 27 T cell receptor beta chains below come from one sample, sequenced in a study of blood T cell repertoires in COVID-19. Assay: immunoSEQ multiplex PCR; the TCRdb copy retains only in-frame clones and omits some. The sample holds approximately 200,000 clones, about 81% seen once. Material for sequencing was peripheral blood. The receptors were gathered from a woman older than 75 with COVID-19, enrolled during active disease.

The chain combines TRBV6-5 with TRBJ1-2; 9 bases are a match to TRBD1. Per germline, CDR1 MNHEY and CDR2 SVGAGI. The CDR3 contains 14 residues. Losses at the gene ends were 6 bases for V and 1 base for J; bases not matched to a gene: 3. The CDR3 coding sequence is TGTGCCAGCAGGGCGACAGGGGGTAACTATGGCTACACCTTC. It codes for CASRATGGNYGYTF.

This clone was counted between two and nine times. The CDR3 sequence: CASSSGTSTDTQYF. CDR3 sequence (DNA): TGTGCCAGCAGCTCCGGGACTAGCACAGATACGCAGTATTTT. The chain recombines TRBV25-1 with TRBJ2-3; a possible D gene is TRBD2 (6 bases). Germline V lookup: CDR1 MGHDK, CDR2 SYGVNS. V was pared by 6 bases and J by 0 bases, with 10 bases between. CDR3 length: 14 amino acids.

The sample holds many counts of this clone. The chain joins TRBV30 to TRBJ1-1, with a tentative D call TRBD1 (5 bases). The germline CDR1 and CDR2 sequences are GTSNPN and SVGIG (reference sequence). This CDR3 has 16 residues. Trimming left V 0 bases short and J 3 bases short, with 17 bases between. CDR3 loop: CAWSVELQWGDTEAFF. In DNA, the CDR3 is TGTGCCTGGAGTGTAGAGTTACAATGGGGGGACACTGAAGCTTTCTTT.

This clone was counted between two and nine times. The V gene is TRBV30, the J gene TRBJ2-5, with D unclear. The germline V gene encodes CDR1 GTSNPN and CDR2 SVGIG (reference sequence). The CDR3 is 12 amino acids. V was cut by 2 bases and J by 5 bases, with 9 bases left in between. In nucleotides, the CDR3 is TGTGCCTGGAGTAGGAGTGGGGAGACCCAGTACTTC. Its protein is CAWSRSGETQYF.

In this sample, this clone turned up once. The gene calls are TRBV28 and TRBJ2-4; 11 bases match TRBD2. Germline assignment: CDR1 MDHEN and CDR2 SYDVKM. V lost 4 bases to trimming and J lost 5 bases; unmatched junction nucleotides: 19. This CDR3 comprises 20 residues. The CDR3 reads CASSYGWISLAGGWENIQYF. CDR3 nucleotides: TGTGCCAGCAGTTATGGGTGGATTTCTCTAGCGGGAGGATGGGAAAACATTCAGTACTTC.

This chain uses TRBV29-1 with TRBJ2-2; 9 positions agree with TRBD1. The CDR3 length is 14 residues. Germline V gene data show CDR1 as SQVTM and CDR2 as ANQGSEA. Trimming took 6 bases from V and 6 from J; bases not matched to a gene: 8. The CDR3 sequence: CSVYGTGTAGELFF. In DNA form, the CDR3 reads TGCAGCGTATATGGGACAGGGACCGCCGGGGAGCTGTTTTTT.

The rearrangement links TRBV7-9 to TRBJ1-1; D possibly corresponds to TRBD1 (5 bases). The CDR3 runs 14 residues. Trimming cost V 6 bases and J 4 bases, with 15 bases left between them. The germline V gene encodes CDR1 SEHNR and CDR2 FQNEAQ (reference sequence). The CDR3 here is CASSQEIGGTEAFF. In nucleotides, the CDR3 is TGTGCCAGCAGTCAAGAGATCGGGGGCACTGAAGCTTTCTTT.

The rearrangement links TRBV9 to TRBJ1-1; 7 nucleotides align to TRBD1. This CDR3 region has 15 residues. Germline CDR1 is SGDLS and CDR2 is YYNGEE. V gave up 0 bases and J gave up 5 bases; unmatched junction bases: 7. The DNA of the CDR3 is TGTGCCAGCAGCGTAGAGGGCGAGGGGGCAACTGAAGCTTTCTTT. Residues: CASSVEGEGATEAFF.

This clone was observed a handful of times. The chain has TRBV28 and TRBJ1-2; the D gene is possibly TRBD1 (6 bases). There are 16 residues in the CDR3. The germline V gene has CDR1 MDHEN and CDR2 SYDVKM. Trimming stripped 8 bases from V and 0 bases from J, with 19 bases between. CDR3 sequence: CASAPTSGGANYGYTF. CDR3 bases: TGTGCCAGCGCCCCGACCTCGGGGGGCGCTAACTATGGCTACACCTTC.

The CDR3 loop reads CATSDSRTGDTGELFF. The CDR3 DNA reads TGTGCCACCAGTGATTCCCGGACAGGGGACACCGGGGAGCTGTTTTTT. J is TRBJ2-2 and V is TRBV24-1; 9 nucleotides agree with TRBD1. The CDR3 has 16 amino acids. Germline V CDR1 and CDR2: KGHDR, SFDVKD. The trim removed 2 bases at V and 3 bases at J, leaving 3 bases unmatched.

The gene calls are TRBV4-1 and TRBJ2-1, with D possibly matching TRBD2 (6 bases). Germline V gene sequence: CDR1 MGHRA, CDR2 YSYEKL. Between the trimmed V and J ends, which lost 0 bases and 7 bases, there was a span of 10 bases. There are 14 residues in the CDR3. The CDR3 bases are TGCGCCAGCAGCCAAGATCTCGGGGGAAATGAGCAGTTCTTC. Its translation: CASSQDLGGNEQFF.

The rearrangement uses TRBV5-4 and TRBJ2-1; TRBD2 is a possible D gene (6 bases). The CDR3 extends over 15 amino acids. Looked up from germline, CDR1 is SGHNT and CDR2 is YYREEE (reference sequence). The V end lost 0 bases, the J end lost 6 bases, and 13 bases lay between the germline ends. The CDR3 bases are TGTGCCAGCAGCTTGGACGGGGGTTCATTCAATGAGCAGTTCTTC. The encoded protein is CASSLDGGSFNEQFF.

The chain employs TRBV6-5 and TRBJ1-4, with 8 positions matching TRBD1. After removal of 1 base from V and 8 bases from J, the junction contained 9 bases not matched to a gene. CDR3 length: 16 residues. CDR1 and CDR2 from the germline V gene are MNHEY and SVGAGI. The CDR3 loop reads CASSYLMAGGREKLFF. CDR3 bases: TGTGCCAGCAGTTACTTAATGGCAGGGGGCCGCGAAAAACTGTTTTTT.

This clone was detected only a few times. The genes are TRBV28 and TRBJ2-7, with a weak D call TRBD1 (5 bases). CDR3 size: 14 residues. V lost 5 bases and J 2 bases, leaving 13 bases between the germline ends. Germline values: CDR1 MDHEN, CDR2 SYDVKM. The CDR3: CASSPWGGTYEQYF. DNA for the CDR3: TGTGCCAGCAGTCCCTGGGGCGGCACCTACGAGCAGTACTTC.

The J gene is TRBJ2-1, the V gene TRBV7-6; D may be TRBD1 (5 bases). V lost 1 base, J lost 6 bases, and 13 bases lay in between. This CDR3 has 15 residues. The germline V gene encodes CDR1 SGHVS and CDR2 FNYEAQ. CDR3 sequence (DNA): TGTGCCAGCAGCTTAGAATTGGGGCGGTCCAATGAGCAGTTCTTC. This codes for CASSLELGRSNEQFF.

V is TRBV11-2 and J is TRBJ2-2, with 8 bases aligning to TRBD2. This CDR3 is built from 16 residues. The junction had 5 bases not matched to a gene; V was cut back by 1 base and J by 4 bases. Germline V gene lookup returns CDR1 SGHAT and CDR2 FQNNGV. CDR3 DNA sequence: TGTGCCAGCAGCTTAGCGGGGGCGGGAGGCACCGGGGAGCTGTTTTTT. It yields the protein CASSLAGAGGTGELFF.

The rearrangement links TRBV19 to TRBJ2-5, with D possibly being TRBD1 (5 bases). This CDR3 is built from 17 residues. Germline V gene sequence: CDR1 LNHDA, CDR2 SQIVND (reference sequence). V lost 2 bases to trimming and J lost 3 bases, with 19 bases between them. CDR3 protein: CASSISPLGVGEETQYF. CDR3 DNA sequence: TGTGCCAGTAGTATATCGCCGCTAGGGGTGGGCGAAGAGACCCAGTACTTC.

CDR3 region: CASSLWPSGGYNEQFF. CDR3 DNA sequence: TGTGCCAGCAGTTTATGGCCTAGCGGGGGGTACAATGAGCAGTTCTTC. V and J are TRBV27 and TRBJ2-1; 11 positions agree with TRBD2. Trimming took 1 base from V and 4 from J; bases not matched to a gene: 3. This CDR3 comprises 16 residues. Germline V CDR1 and CDR2: MNHEY, SMNVEV (reference sequence).

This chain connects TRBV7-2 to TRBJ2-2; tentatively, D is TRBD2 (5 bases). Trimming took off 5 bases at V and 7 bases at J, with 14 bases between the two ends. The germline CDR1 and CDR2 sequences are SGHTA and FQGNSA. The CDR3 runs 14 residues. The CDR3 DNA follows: TGTGCCAGCAGCCTCCGGAGGACGAACGGGGAGCTGTTTTTT. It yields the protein CASSLRRTNGELFF.

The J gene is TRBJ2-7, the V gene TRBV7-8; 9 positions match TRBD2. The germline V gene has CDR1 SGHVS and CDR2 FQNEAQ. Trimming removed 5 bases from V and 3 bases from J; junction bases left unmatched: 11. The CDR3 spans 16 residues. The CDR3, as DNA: TGTGCCAGCAGCATTGGAGAGCTAGCGGGATACTACGAGCAGTACTTC. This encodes CASSIGELAGYYEQYF.

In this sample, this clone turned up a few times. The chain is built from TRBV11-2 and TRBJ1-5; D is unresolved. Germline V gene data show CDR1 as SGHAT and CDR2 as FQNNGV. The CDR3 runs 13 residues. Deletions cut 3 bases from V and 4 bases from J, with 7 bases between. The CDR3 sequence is CASSFGLNQPQHF. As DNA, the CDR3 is TGTGCCAGCAGCTTTGGCCTTAATCAGCCCCAGCATTTT.

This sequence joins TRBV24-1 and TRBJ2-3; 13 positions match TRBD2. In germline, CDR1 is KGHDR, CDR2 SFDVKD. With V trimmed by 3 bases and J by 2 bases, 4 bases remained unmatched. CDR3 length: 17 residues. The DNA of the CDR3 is TGTGCCACCAGTGATCCCGGGACTAGCGGGGACACAGATACGCAGTATTTT. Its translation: CATSDPGTSGDTDTQYF.

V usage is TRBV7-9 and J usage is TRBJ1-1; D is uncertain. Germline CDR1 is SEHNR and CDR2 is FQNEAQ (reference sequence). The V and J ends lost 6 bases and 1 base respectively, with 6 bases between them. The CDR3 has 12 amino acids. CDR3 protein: CASRRGNTEAFF. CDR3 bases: TGTGCCAGCAGAAGAGGGAACACTGAAGCTTTCTTT.

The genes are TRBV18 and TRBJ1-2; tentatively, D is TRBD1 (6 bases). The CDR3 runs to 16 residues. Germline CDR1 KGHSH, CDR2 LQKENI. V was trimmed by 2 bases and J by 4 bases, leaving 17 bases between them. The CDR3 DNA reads TGTGCCAGCTCACCAGACAGTACAGGGCCTCTCTATGGCTACACCTTC. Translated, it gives CASSPDSTGPLYGYTF. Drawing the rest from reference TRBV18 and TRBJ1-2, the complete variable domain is NAGVMQNPRHLVRRRGQEARLRCSPMKGHSHVYWYRQLPEEGLKFMVYLQKENIIDESGMPKERFSAEFPKEGPSILRIQQVVRGDSAAYFCASSPDSTGPLYGYTFGSGTRLTVV.

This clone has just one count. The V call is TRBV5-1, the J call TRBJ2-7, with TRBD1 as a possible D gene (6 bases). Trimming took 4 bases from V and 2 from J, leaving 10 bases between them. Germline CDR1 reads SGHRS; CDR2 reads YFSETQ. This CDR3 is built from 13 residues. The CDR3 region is CASSRDTPYEQYF. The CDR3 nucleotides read TGCGCCAGCAGCCGGGACACTCCCTACGAGCAGTACTTC.

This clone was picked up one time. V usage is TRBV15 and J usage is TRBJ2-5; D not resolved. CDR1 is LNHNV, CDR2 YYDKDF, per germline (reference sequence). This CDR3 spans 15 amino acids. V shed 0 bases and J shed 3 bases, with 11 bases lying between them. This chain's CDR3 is CATSRDFNGEETQYF. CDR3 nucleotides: TGTGCCACCAGCAGAGATTTTAACGGAGAAGAGACCCAGTACTTC.

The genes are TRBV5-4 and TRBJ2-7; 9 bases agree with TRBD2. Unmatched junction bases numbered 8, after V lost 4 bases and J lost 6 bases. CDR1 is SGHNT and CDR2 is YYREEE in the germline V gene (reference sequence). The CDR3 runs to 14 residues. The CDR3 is CASSKAGGASEQYF. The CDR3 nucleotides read TGTGCCAGCAGCAAGGCGGGAGGGGCTTCCGAGCAGTACTTC.